Each of the 13 T cell receptor beta chains below was sequenced from the same sample in a study of T cell changes during pregnancy in multiple sclerosis. Clones were read by immunoSEQ multiplex PCR, and TCRdb kept only the in-frame ones, dropping some. Of about 80,000 clones in the sample, roughly nine tenths were seen once. The material sequenced was peripheral blood, taken before pregnancy. The source is a female donor with multiple sclerosis, enrolled in a pregnancy study.

The gene calls are TRBV9 and TRBJ1-1, with 7 bases that match TRBD1. Germline V lookup: CDR1 SGDLS, CDR2 YYNGEE. V gave up 4 bases and J gave up 5 bases; unmatched junction bases: 11. This CDR3 region has 15 residues. CDR3 sequence (DNA): TGTGCCAGCAGCAAGATACAGGGGTTACCTACTGAAGCTTTCTTT. Its translation is CASSKIQGLPTEAFF.

This chain links TRBV30 with TRBJ1-2; D unclear. This CDR3 contains 13 residues. Trimming took off 1 base at V and 8 bases at J, with 14 bases between the two ends. Looked up from germline, CDR1 is GTSNPN and CDR2 is SVGIG (reference sequence). CDR3: CAWSGATQRGYTF. The CDR3 bases are TGTGCCTGGAGTGGAGCGACCCAGCGGGGCTACACCTTC.

This clone was observed a single time. The gene calls are TRBV5-1 and TRBJ2-1; D is possibly TRBD2 (5 bases). The CDR3 totals 15 residues. V gave up 4 bases and J gave up 0 bases, with 11 bases separating them. Germline CDR1 SGHRS, CDR2 YFSETQ. The CDR3 loop reads CASSLRGVSYNEQFF. The CDR3 bases are TGCGCCAGCAGCCTCCGGGGAGTCTCCTACAATGAGCAGTTCTTC.

V usage is TRBV7-9 and J usage is TRBJ2-1; 13 bases are a match to TRBD2. This CDR3 has 15 amino acids. V was clipped by 5 bases and J by 8 bases; unmatched bases: 6. Looked up from germline, CDR1 is SEHNR and CDR2 is FQNEAQ (reference sequence). The CDR3 nucleotides are TGTGCCAGCAGCAACGGACTAGCGGGGGATTATGAGCAGTTCTTC. It encodes CASSNGLAGDYEQFF.

Worth noting for this clone: The junction and the germline gene differ at one end; a read error may be behind it. The CDR3 spells CATSRALDRGMYF. CDR3 in DNA: TGTGCCACCAGCAGAGCACTGGACAGGGGGATGTATTTT. The V gene is TRBV15, the J gene TRBJ1-5; 10 nucleotides agree with TRBD1. The germline CDR1 and CDR2 sequences are LNHNV and YYDKDF (reference sequence). CDR3 size: 13 residues.

In this sample, this clone turned up a few times. This chain connects TRBV18 to TRBJ2-7; 7 nucleotides line up with TRBD1. The germline V gene encodes CDR1 KGHSH and CDR2 LQKENI. Trimming at V came to 4 bases and at J to 2 bases, leaving 5 bases not matched to a gene. The CDR3 covers 14 residues. DNA of the CDR3: TGTGCCAGCTCACTAACAGGGGTCCCCTACGAGCAGTACTTC. Protein product: CASSLTGVPYEQYF.

J is TRBJ2-7 and V is TRBV5-4, with D hard to call. This CDR3 comprises 13 residues. From germline, CDR1 is SGHNT and CDR2 YYREEE (reference sequence). Trimming pared 0 bases from V and 0 bases from J, leaving 4 bases between. As DNA, the CDR3 is TGTGCCAGCAGCTTGGCCGGCTCCTACGAGCAGTACTTC. It codes for CASSLAGSYEQYF.

The chain is built from TRBV27 and TRBJ1-6, with 10 bases that match TRBD1. Germline assignment: CDR1 MNHEY and CDR2 SMNVEV (reference sequence). J was trimmed by 0 bases and V by 5 bases; bases with no gene match: 7. The CDR3 is made up of 18 amino acids. The CDR3 spells CASSLGQGGVSYNSPLHF. DNA for the CDR3: TGTGCCAGCAGTCTCGGACAGGGGGGGGTCTCCTATAATTCACCCCTCCACTTT.

The V gene is TRBV21-1, the J gene TRBJ1-5; the listed D gene, TRBD1, was not tested against the DNA. TRBV21-1 is reported as a pseudogene. The CDR3 loop spans 17 amino acids. CDR3 residues: CASSKVRGQGPNQPQHF. As DNA, the CDR3 is TGTGCCAGCAGCAAAGTTCGGGGACAGGGCCCCAATCAGCCCCAGCATTTT.

This clone was recorded once. The CDR3: CASRTGISTEPQHF. In DNA form, the CDR3 reads TGTGCCAGCCGGACAGGGATATCCACCGAGCCCCAGCATTTT. The chain joins TRBV27 to TRBJ1-5; 8 positions match TRBD1. In germline, CDR1 is MNHEY, CDR2 SMNVEV (reference sequence). The CDR3 is made up of 14 amino acids. Trimming at V came to 8 bases and at J to 8 bases, leaving 11 bases not matched to a gene.

The chain carries TRBV19 and TRBJ2-7; D may be TRBD2 (5 bases). The CDR3 spans 11 residues. The germline V and J ends were trimmed by 6 bases and 6 bases, with 9 bases remaining between them. Germline lookup yields CDR1 LNHDA and CDR2 SQIVND (reference sequence). The CDR3 region is CASRSGIEQYF. The CDR3, as DNA: TGTGCCAGTAGATCCGGGATCGAGCAGTACTTC.

The table lists this clone with a count of one. V usage is TRBV5-4 and J usage is TRBJ2-7; possible D gene TRBD1, 6 bases. V dropped 4 bases and J dropped 3 bases, with 17 bases sitting between them. This CDR3 has 15 amino acids. Germline loops: CDR1 SGHNT, CDR2 YYREEE (reference sequence). This chain's CDR3 is CASSQSEQGFYEQYF. In DNA form, the CDR3 reads TGTGCCAGCAGCCAAAGCGAACAGGGATTCTACGAGCAGTACTTC.

The CDR3 DNA follows: TGTGCCAGCAGTGGAACAGGGATCTCATCCTACGAGCAGTACTTC. This encodes CASSGTGISSYEQYF. J is TRBJ2-7 and V is TRBV27, with D tentatively TRBD1 (6 bases). V lost 5 bases and J lost 1, with 15 bases in between. The CDR3 loop spans 15 amino acids. Germline V lookup: CDR1 MNHEY, CDR2 SMNVEV (reference sequence).